What follows describes a single T cell receptor (beta chain). The antigen is not known. This sample stems from a study of cytomegalovirus exposure and HLA in healthy donors. General study results and limits: Reports indicated that the classifier achieved high specificity and sensitivity in diagnosing cytomegalovirus status. Earlier analysis yielded a pattern in which most TCR beta V segments were productive about 90% or about 30% of the time.

Vbeta (60) and Jbeta (13) primers were used in the PCR. The data were produced by immunoSEQ multiplex PCR, yet TCRdb's version contains in-frame clones alone and is incomplete. The sample lists more than 90,000 clones; 81% were seen once. The sequence was collected from a woman aged 70-85 years in good health and CMV-seropositive. The sample consisted of PBMCs.

The CDR3 sequence: CASSLGSRGYEQYF. In DNA form, the CDR3 reads TGTGCCAGCAGCTTAGGAAGCAGGGGGTACGAGCAGTACTTC. The chain links TRBV7-2 to TRBJ2-7; 7 positions agree with TRBD1. V gave up 1 base and J gave up 4 bases; unmatched junction bases: 4. Germline CDR1 SGHTA, CDR2 FQGNSA. The CDR3 loop spans 14 amino acids.